This record covers a single T cell receptor beta chain. Methods used by the authors: The authors estimated nucleated cell counts from reference gene primer amplification. Generated by immunoSEQ multiplex PCR, the TCRdb table keeps only in-frame clones and is missing some. V and J calls and clone size are copied from that table; D and trimming were computed from the DNA. The sample has 40,000 to 50,000 clones, roughly 73% seen once; the top ten hold 28%. This sample was included in a study of blood T cell repertoires in COVID-19. Background on the study: Donors in the United States, Italy and Spain gave samples during acute or convalescent COVID-19. In each case, the material was cDNA or gDNA derived from T cells, B-cell-depleted T cells, or PBMCs.

CDR3 length: 16 amino acids. The ends lost 5 bases at V and 8 bases at J; junction bases unmatched: 16. Germline V gene lookup returns CDR1 LNHDA and CDR2 SQIVND (reference sequence). The sequence was obtained from a woman between 65 and 79 years old with acute or convalescent COVID-19. The V call is TRBV19, the J call TRBJ1-2; 8 bases match TRBD1. Sequences were obtained from peripheral blood. In DNA, the CDR3 is TGTGCCAGTAGTTTCGGACAGGGAGTATTTTCGGGAGGCTACACCTTC. It is translated as CASSFGQGVFSGGYTF.